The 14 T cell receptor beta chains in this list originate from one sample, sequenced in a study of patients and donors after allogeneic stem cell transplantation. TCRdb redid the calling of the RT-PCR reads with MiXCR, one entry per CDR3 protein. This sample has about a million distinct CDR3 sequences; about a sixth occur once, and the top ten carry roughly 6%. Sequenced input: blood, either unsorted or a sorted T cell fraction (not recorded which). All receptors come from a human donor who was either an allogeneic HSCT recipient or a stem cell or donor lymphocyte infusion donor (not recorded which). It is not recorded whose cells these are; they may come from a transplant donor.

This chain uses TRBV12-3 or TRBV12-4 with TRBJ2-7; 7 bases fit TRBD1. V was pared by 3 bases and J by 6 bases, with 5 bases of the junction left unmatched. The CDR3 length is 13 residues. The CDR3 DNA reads TGTGCCAGCAGTTTTGGGGCAGGGGGCGAGCAGTACTTC. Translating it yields CASSFGAGGEQYF.

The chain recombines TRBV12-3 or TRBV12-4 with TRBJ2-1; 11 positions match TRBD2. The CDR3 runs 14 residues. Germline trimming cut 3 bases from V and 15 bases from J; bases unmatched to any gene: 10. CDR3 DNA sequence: TGTGCCAGCAGTTTGGGACTAGCGGATGGGAACCCGTTCTTC. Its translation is CASSLGLADGNPFF.

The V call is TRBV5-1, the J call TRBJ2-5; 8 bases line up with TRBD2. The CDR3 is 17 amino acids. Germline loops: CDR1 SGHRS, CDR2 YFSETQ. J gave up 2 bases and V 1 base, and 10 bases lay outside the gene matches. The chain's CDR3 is CASSLFTSGGLQETQYF. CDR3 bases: TGCGCCAGCAGCTTGTTTACCAGCGGGGGCCTACAAGAGACCCAGTACTTC.

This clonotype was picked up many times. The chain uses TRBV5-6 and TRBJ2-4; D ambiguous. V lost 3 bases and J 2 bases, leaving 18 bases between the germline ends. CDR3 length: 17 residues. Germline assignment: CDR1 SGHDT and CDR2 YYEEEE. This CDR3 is CASSWVHMGKPKNIQYF. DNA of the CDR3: TGTGCCAGCAGCTGGGTCCACATGGGAAAACCCAAAAACATTCAGTACTTC.

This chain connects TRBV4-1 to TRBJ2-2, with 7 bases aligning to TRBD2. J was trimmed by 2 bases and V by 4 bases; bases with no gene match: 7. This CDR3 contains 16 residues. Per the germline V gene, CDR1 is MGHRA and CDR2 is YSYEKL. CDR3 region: CASSLPLAANTGELFF. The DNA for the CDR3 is TGCGCCAGCAGCCTTCCCCTAGCGGCTAACACCGGGGAGCTGTTTTTT.

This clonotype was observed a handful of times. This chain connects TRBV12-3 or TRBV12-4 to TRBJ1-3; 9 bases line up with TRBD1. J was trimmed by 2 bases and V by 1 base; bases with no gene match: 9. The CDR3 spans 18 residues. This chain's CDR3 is CASSLGGQGVNTGNTIYF. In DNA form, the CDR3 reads TGTGCCAGCAGTTTAGGGGGACAGGGAGTTAACACTGGAAACACCATATATTTT.

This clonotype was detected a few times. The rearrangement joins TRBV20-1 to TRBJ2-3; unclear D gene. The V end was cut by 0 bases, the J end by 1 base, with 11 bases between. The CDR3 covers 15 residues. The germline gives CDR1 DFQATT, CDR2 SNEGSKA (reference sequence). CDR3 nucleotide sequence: TGCAGTGCTAGAGACTCCTTAGGTGGCACAGATACGCAGTATTTT. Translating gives CSARDSLGGTDTQYF.

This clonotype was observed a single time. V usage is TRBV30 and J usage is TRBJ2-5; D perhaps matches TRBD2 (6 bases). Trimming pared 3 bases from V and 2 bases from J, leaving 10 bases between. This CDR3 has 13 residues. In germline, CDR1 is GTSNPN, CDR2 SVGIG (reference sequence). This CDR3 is CAWSLGTQETQYF. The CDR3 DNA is TGTGCCTGGAGCCTCGGGACTCAAGAGACCCAGTACTTC.

Here the CDR3 DNA reads TGTGCCAGCAGTTTTGGGTCGGGAGGGGCCTCAACCTACGAGCAGTACTTC. Translated: CASSFGSGGASTYEQYF. V usage is TRBV27 and J usage is TRBJ2-7, with 8 nucleotides matching TRBD2. CDR1 and CDR2 (germline): MNHEY, SMNVEV (reference sequence). The CDR3 sequence is 17 residues long. Germline trimming cut 3 bases from V and 2 bases from J; bases unmatched to any gene: 12.

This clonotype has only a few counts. The CDR3 DNA sequence: TGTGCCAGCAGTGAACAGGGCCTCTTTCTCTCTGGAAACACCATATATTTT. It encodes CASSEQGLFLSGNTIYF. The chain links TRBV6-1 to TRBJ1-3; a weak D match, TRBD1 (5 bases). Per the germline V gene, CDR1 is MNHNS and CDR2 is SASEGT. V was cut by 2 bases and J by 0 bases, with 14 bases left in between. The CDR3 spans 17 residues.

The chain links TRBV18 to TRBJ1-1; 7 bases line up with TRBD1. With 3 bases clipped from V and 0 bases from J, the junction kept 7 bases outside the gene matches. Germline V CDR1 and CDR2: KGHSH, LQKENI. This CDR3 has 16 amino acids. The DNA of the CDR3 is TGTGCCAGCTCACCGAGCAGGGGGTCATTGAACACTGAAGCTTTCTTT. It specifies CASSPSRGSLNTEAFF.

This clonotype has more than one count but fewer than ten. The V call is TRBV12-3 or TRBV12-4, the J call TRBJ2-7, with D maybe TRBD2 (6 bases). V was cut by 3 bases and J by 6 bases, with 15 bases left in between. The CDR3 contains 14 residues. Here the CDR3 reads CASSFGGVRSEQYF. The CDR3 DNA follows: TGTGCCAGCAGTTTCGGGGGAGTTAGGTCCGAGCAGTACTTC.

The CDR3 nucleotides read TGTGCCAGCAGCGTGGAGGGGGCCGAGCAGTACTTC. Translation gives CASSVEGAEQYF. This chain uses TRBV9 with TRBJ2-7, with D tentatively TRBD1 (7 bases). The V end lost 2 bases, the J end lost 6 bases, and 9 bases lay between the germline ends. The CDR3 runs to 12 residues. Germline V CDR1 and CDR2: SGDLS, YYNGEE.

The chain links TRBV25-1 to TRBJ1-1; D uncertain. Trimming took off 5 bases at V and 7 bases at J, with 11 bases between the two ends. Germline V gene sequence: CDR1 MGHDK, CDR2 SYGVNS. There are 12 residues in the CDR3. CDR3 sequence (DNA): TGTGCCAGCAGTTCATCCGGGAATGAAGCTTTCTTT. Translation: CASSSSGNEAFF.